The T cell receptor beta chain described here comes from a study of molecular identifiers for immune sequencing clone quantification. Study overall: Replicates partitioned RNA from around 18,000 or 91,000 naive CD8 cells into five parts, sequencing four.

Study-wide results and caveats: Identical TCR molecules sharing a barcode could underestimate highly expanded clone sizes.

There are 13 residues in the CDR3. Germline V gene sequence: CDR1 SNHLY, CDR2 FYNNEI. V was trimmed by 4 bases and J by 1 base, leaving 8 bases between them. Preparation methods for the bulk TCR libraries were those previously described, with listed TCR primers. TCRdb used MiXCR to reprocess the PCR reads, holding one entry per CDR3 protein. The sample has about 98,000 distinct CDR3 sequences, around 37% seen once. The table lists this clonotype with a few counts. What it binds is unknown. This receptor was taken from a human donor in good health. Some libraries in this study had Jurkat cell RNA spiked in. The sample was naive CD8+ T cells from blood, with Jurkat cell RNA spiked in. Subset reported: FACS-sorted CD8+CD4-CCR7+CD45RA+ naive T cells. V gene TRBV2 combines with J gene TRBJ2-7; D uncertain. The CDR3 DNA sequence: TGTGCCAGCAGTGGGGGATATTCCTACGAGCAGTACTTC. It yields the protein CASSGGYSYEQYF. Supplemented by reference TRBV2 and TRBJ2-7, the full variable domain reads EPEVTQTPSHQVTQMGQEVILRCVPISNHLYFYWYRQILGQKVEFLVSFYNNEISEKSEIFDDQFSVERPDGSNFTLKIRSTKLEDSAMYFCASSGGYSYEQYFGPGTRLTVT.